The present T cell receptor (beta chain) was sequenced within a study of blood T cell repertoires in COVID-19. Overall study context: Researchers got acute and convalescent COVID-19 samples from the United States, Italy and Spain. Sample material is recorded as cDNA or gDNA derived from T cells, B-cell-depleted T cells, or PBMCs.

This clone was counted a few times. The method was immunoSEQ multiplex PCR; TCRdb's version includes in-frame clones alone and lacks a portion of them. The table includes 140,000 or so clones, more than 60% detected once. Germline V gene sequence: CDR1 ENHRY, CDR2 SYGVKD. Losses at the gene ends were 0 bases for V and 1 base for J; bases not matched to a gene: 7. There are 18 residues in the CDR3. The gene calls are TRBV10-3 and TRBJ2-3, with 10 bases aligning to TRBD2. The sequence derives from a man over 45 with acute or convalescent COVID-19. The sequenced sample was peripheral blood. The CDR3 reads CAISESKTSGGGTDTQYF. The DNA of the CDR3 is TGTGCCATCAGTGAGTCGAAGACCAGCGGGGGGGGCACAGATACGCAGTATTTT.